This is a list of T cell receptor beta chains from one sample in a study of blood T cell repertoires in COVID-19. Assay: immunoSEQ multiplex PCR; the TCRdb copy retains only in-frame clones and omits some. The data contain around 200,000 clones, 70% to 90% of them seen just once; the ten biggest clones take up about 4.7%. The sample taken for sequencing was PBMCs or T cells enriched from blood (not recorded which). The receptors were gathered from a woman aged 25 to 39 who had been exposed to COVID-19. The CDR3 runs from the conserved cysteine through the conserved F or W. Fields, in order: J gene, clone size, V gene, D gene, CDR3 protein, CDR3 DNA. D genes are given only for firm matches. The size field is filled for only some rows; it gives once, few, many or a size class.

TRBJ1-1	-	TRBV21-1	-	CASYLDSLIPEAFF	TGTGCCAGTTACCTAGACAGCCTTATCCCTGAAGCTTTCTTT
TRBJ1-5	-	TRBV6-1	-	CASSENYGKSNQPQHF	TGTGCCAGCAGTGAAAATTATGGCAAGAGCAATCAGCCCCAGCATTTT
TRBJ1-1	-	TRBV5-6	-	CASSLLGGLMNTEAFF	TGTGCCAGCAGCTTGTTAGGGGGTTTAATGAACACTGAAGCTTTCTTT
TRBJ1-2	-	TRBV11-3	TRBD1	CASSPRQGAGYGYTF	TGTGCCAGCAGCCCGCGACAGGGGGCAGGGTATGGCTACACCTTC
TRBJ1-6	-	TRBV5-6	-	CASRSEGSSYNSPLHF	TGTGCCAGCAGATCGGAGGGGAGCTCCTATAATTCACCCCTCCACTTT
TRBJ1-1	-	TRBV29-1	TRBD1	CSVEDPGTGYSEAFF	TGCAGCGTTGAAGATCCCGGGACAGGGTACTCTGAAGCTTTCTTT
TRBJ1-4	few	TRBV3-1/TRBV3-2	-	CASSHYSRGVLLF	TGTGCCAGCAGCCATTATTCCCGGGGAGTTCTCCTTTTT
TRBJ2-7	-	TRBV4-1	TRBD1	CASSQDPTGPKAYEQYF	TGCGCCAGCAGCCAAGATCCGACAGGGCCCAAGGCCTACGAGCAGTACTTC
TRBJ2-7	-	TRBV29-1	-	CSVEGGQRAGIYEQYF	TGCAGCGTTGAAGGGGGGCAGAGGGCCGGGATTTACGAGCAGTACTTC
TRBJ1-1	-	TRBV19	TRBD1	CASSILGSGQGTSEAFF	TGTGCCAGTAGTATTCTTGGATCGGGACAGGGAACTTCTGAAGCTTTCTTT